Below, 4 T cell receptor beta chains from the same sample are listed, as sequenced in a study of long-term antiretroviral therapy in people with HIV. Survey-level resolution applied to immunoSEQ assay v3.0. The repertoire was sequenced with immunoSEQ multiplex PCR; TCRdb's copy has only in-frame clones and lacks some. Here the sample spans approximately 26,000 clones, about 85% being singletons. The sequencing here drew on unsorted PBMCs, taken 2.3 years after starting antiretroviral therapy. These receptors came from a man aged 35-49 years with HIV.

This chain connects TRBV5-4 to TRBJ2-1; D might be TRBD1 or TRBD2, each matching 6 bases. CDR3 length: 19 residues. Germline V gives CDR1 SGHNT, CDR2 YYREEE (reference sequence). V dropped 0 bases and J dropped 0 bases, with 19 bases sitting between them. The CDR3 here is CASSLDPGGVGSSYNEQFF. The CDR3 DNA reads TGTGCCAGCAGCTTGGATCCCGGGGGCGTAGGGAGCTCCTACAATGAGCAGTTCTTC.

The CDR3 loop reads CASSLGGLSTEAFF. CDR3 coding DNA: TGTGCCAGCAGCTTGGGGGGTCTTAGCACTGAAGCTTTCTTT. The chain uses TRBV5-5 and TRBJ1-1; no clear D gene. Trimming left V 0 bases short and J 4 bases short, with 10 bases between. The germline V gene encodes CDR1 SGHKS and CDR2 YYEKEE (reference sequence). This CDR3 is 14 amino acids long.

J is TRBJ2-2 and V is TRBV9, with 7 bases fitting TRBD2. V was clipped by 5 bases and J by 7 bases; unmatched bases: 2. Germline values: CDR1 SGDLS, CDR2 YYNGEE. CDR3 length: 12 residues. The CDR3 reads CASSPGGGELFF. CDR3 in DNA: TGTGCCAGCAGTCCGGGAGGCGGGGAGCTGTTTTTT.

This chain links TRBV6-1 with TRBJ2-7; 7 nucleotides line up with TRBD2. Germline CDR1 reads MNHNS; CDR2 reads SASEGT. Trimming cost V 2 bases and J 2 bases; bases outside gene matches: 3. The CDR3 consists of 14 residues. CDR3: CASSETGGPYEQYF. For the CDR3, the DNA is TGTGCCAGCAGTGAAACGGGGGGACCCTACGAGCAGTACTTC.